Listed below are T cell receptor beta chains from one sample, sequenced in a study of cytomegalovirus exposure and HLA in healthy donors. Method: immunoSEQ multiplex PCR; TCRdb's copy keeps in-frame clones and lacks some. The sample records fewer than 75,000 clones, approximately 95% being singletons. The material sequenced was PBMCs. These receptors originate from a man in his late teens or twenties in good health and CMV-seronegative. Each CDR3 is given with its conserved first and last residue. The D gene is left open where the match is weak. Some rows have no size entry. The others give once, few or many, or a class for an expanded clone.

clone_size d_call j_call v_call cdr3_aa cdr3_nt
NA TRBD2 TRBJ2-7 TRBV11-2 CASSLGGDSYEQYF TGTGCCAGCAGCTTGGGAGGGGACTCCTACGAGCAGTACTTC
NA NA TRBJ1-5 TRBV6-1 CASSTNFNQPQHF TGTGCCAGCAGCACAAATTTCAATCAGCCCCAGCATTTT
NA NA TRBJ2-5 TRBV2 CASVASGSIQETQYF TGTGCCAGCGTAGCGTCCGGATCCATACAAGAGACCCAGTACTTC
NA NA TRBJ2-1 TRBV4-2 CASSQAGGTAIYNEQFF TGTGCCAGCAGCCAAGCAGGGGGGACAGCAATCTACAATGAGCAGTTCTTC
NA NA TRBJ1-1 TRBV5-1 CASSERGGEAFF TGCGCCAGCAGCGAAAGGGGAGGTGAAGCTTTCTTT
NA TRBD1 TRBJ2-1 TRBV2 CASSEQSWDRGRDEQFF TGTGCCAGCAGTGAACAATCTTGGGACAGGGGCAGGGATGAGCAGTTCTTC
NA NA TRBJ2-1 TRBV7-2 CASSVLSEYGEQFF TGTGCCAGCAGCGTATTGTCCGAGTATGGTGAGCAGTTCTTC
NA NA TRBJ1-2 TRBV6-1 CASSVGVGYGYTF TGTGCCAGCAGTGTGGGAGTTGGCTATGGCTACACCTTC
NA NA TRBJ2-7 TRBV5-4 CASRKGQAGHEQYF TGTGCCAGCAGAAAGGGGCAGGCCGGCCACGAGCAGTACTTC
few NA TRBJ2-3 TRBV7-2 CASSFYSRDSGQVDTQYF TGTGCCAGCAGCTTTTATTCCCGGGACAGCGGGCAGGTAGATACGCAGTATTTT
NA NA TRBJ1-5 TRBV6-1 CASSEAGGSNQPQHF TGTGCCAGCAGTGAAGCAGGAGGAAGCAATCAGCCCCAGCATTTT
once NA TRBJ1-2 TRBV5-8 CASSPYSNQPAGVSGYTF TGTGCCAGCAGCCCTTACTCAAATCAACCGGCGGGAGTCAGCGGCTACACCTTC
NA NA TRBJ1-4 TRBV5-5 CASSLYEKLFF TGTGCCAGCAGTCTCTATGAAAAACTGTTTTTT
NA TRBD1 TRBJ2-6 TRBV28 CASTTGDRGFAGANVLTF TGTGCCAGCACCACGGGGGACAGGGGATTTGCTGGGGCCAACGTCCTGACTTTC
NA NA TRBJ1-1 TRBV29-1 CSAKQPHREAEAFF TGCAGCGCAAAACAACCTCATCGGGAGGCTGAAGCTTTCTTT
NA TRBD1 TRBJ1-2 TRBV2 CASRNRGNYGYTF TGTGCCAGCAGAAACAGGGGTAACTATGGCTACACCTTC
NA NA TRBJ1-1 TRBV5-1 CASSLRGGTEAFF TGCGCCAGCAGCTTAAGGGGGGGCACTGAAGCTTTCTTT
NA TRBD1 TRBJ2-7 TRBV5-1 CASSQGEYRLEQYF TGCGCCAGCAGCCAGGGGGAATACAGGCTCGAGCAGTACTTC
NA NA TRBJ1-3 TRBV2 CASSERELSGNTIYF TGTGCCAGCAGTGAACGGGAATTGAGTGGAAACACCATATATTTT
NA NA TRBJ2-5 TRBV7-9 CASLEGRQETQYF TGTGCTTCCCTGGAGGGTAGGCAAGAGACCCAGTACTTC
NA TRBD2 TRBJ2-1 TRBV29-1 CSVASGGLGEQFF TGCAGCGTTGCCAGCGGGGGGCTGGGTGAGCAGTTCTTC
NA TRBD2 TRBJ2-3 TRBV11-2 CASSTGLRGARSTDTQYF TGTGCCAGCAGCACCGGGCTGCGGGGGGCTCGAAGCACAGATACGCAGTATTTT
NA NA TRBJ1-1 TRBV5-1 CASSLAFRGQSYTEAFF TGCGCCAGCAGCTTGGCCTTCAGAGGACAGTCATACACTGAAGCTTTCTTT
NA NA TRBJ1-4 TRBV19 CASSATGYEKLFF TGTGCCAGTAGTGCCACAGGATACGAAAAACTGTTTTTT
NA NA TRBJ1-6 TRBV2 CASILGQGASPLHF TGTGCCAGCATTTTAGGGCAGGGCGCTTCACCCCTCCACTTT
NA NA TRBJ1-6 TRBV7-6 CASSTEPTGLSYNSPLHF TGTGCCAGCAGCACAGAGCCGACGGGACTCTCCTATAATTCACCCCTCCACTTT
NA TRBD1 TRBJ2-1 TRBV19 CASIAGTGVNEQFF TGTGCCAGTATAGCCGGGACAGGGGTAAATGAGCAGTTCTTC
NA NA TRBJ1-3 TRBV30 CAWNPWRGTGNTIYF TGTGCCTGGAACCCTTGGCGGGGAACTGGAAACACCATATATTTT
NA NA TRBJ2-7 TRBV7-8 CASSLVPLYEQYF TGTGCCAGCAGCTTAGTCCCGTTGTACGAGCAGTACTTC
NA TRBD1 TRBJ1-2 TRBV2 CASRGQGPWYGYTF TGTGCCAGCAGAGGACAGGGACCTTGGTATGGCTACACCTTC
NA NA TRBJ2-2 TRBV9 CASSVASDTGELFF TGTGCCAGCAGCGTGGCCTCTGACACCGGGGAGCTGTTTTTT
NA NA TRBJ1-3 TRBV11-2 CASSFGGPSGNTIYF TGTGCCAGCAGCTTCGGGGGGCCCTCTGGAAACACCATATATTTT
NA NA TRBJ2-1 TRBV28 CASSPGLEYNEQFF TGTGCCAGCAGTCCGGGACTCGAATACAATGAGCAGTTCTTC
NA NA TRBJ1-5 TRBV6-5 CASSYSPGNSNQPQHF TGTGCCAGCAGTTACTCCCCGGGAAATAGCAATCAGCCCCAGCATTTT
NA TRBD1 TRBJ2-1 TRBV27 CASSSRTGNVNEQFF TGTGCCAGCAGTTCGCGGACAGGGAATGTTAATGAGCAGTTCTTC
NA NA TRBJ2-1 TRBV6-6 CASSSTGSPYNEQFF TGTGCCAGCAGTTCCACAGGGTCCCCCTACAATGAGCAGTTCTTC
NA NA TRBJ1-2 TRBV5-6 CASSFRFGYTF TGTGCCAGCAGTTTCAGATTCGGCTACACCTTC
NA NA TRBJ2-5 TRBV19 CASRPQAPYQETQYF TGTGCCAGTAGACCACAGGCTCCGTACCAAGAGACCCAGTACTTC
NA NA TRBJ1-3 TRBV7-8 CASSLAEGSGNTIYF TGTGCCAGCAGCTTAGCTGAGGGCTCTGGAAACACCATATATTTT
NA NA TRBJ1-3 TRBV6-5 CASRSGNTIYF TGTGCCAGCAGGAGCGGAAACACCATATATTTT
NA NA TRBJ1-4 TRBV5-1 CASSAGEKLFF TGCGCCAGCAGTGCGGGTGAAAAACTGTTTTTT
once NA TRBJ1-5 TRBV15 CATSRGLGVFNQPQHF TGTGCCACCAGCAGGGGCCTGGGAGTTTTTAATCAGCCCCAGCATTTT
NA TRBD1 TRBJ2-2 TRBV7-3 CASSEDSGTGATGELFF TGTGCCAGCAGCGAAGACTCCGGGACAGGGGCCACCGGGGAGCTGTTTTTT
NA NA TRBJ1-5 TRBV21-1 CASSGQGPFDQPQHF TGTGCCAGCAGCGGACAGGGTCCGTTCGATCAGCCCCAGCATTTT
NA NA TRBJ2-1 TRBV7-3 CASSPTSTGSYNEQFF TGTGCCAGCAGCCCCACATCCACAGGGTCCTACAATGAGCAGTTCTTC
NA TRBD1 TRBJ2-4 TRBV28 CASSDSGTGIAKNIQYF TGTGCCAGCAGCGACTCCGGGACAGGTATAGCCAAAAACATTCAGTACTTC
NA TRBD1 TRBJ2-3 TRBV27 CASGIPGTGASTDTQYF TGTGCCAGCGGAATACCCGGGACAGGGGCTTCGACAGATACGCAGTATTTT
NA NA TRBJ1-1 TRBV18 CASSPGQGNTEAFF TGTGCCAGCTCACCAGGTCAGGGGAACACTGAAGCTTTCTTT
once TRBD1 TRBJ2-7 TRBV30 CAWGGTGVREQYF TGTGCCTGGGGAGGGACAGGGGTCCGAGAGCAGTACTTC
NA TRBD1 TRBJ1-2 TRBV7-2 CASSQDRVNTF TGTGCCAGCAGCCAAGACAGGGTAAACACCTTC
NA TRBD1 TRBJ2-7 TRBV19 CASSLTTGSSYEQYF TGTGCCAGTAGTTTAACGACAGGGAGCTCCTACGAGCAGTACTTC
NA NA TRBJ1-5 TRBV4-1 CASSKGEQPQHF TGCGCCAGCAGCAAAGGTGAGCAGCCCCAGCATTTT
NA NA TRBJ1-6 TRBV9 CASSRKNRVSYNSPLHF TGTGCCAGCAGCCGAAAAAACCGGGTTTCCTATAATTCACCCCTCCACTTT
NA NA TRBJ1-3 TRBV4-2 CASSQEPQGSGNTIYF TGTGCCAGCAGCCAAGAACCACAGGGATCTGGAAACACCATATATTTT